This TCR beta chain stems from a study of shared clonotypes between healthy human individuals. Per the germline V gene, CDR1 is MNHEY and CDR2 is SVGAGI. The V segment lost 7 bases and the J segment 3 bases; nucleotides outside the gene matches: 12. The CDR3 loop spans 15 amino acids. Assay used: immunoSEQ multiplex PCR; TCRdb lists only in-frame clones, some missing. The table shows 2 million to 2.5 million clones, with around 95% occurring only once. In the CD4+ fraction, cells were divided into CD45RA+ naive and CD45RA-negative memory subsets. Sequencing was done on a sample of naive CD4+ T cells sorted from blood. Subset given: CD45RA+ positively selected. The rearrangement uses TRBV6-5 and TRBJ2-7; TRBD1 matches 7 bases. This receptor was obtained from a man in his late teens or twenties in good health. As DNA, the CDR3 is TGTGCCAGCAAAGGGACCCGGGACAGCTTCTACGAGCAGTACTTC. This sequence encodes CASKGTRDSFYEQYF.